Reported below is one TCR beta chain. TCRdb's copy holds only in-frame clones and misses some; the assay was immunoSEQ multiplex PCR. The sample shows approximately 150,000 clones, 84% of them seen only once. This entry comes from a study of blood T cell repertoires in COVID-19. About the study: PBMCs, B-cell-depleted T cells, or T cells were the source of the cDNA or gDNA that made up the material.

The V and J ends lost 7 bases and 3 bases respectively, with 10 bases between them. This CDR3 is 12 amino acids long. The germline V gene has CDR1 ENHRY and CDR2 SYGVKD. Followed over time, Seattle patients had been enrolled while infection was active. This clonotype was sampled from a woman at least 80 years old with COVID-19, enrolled during active disease. Sequencing was done on a sample of peripheral blood. The genes are TRBV10-3 and TRBJ2-7; D may be TRBD1 (6 bases). The chain's CDR3 is CAIKAGVYEQYF. CDR3 nucleotides: TGTGCCATCAAGGCAGGGGTCTACGAGCAGTACTTC.